A selection of T cell receptor beta chains follows, all from one sample in a study of blood T cells in healthy people across ages. TCRdb independently ran MiXCR on the 5' RACE reads; one entry per CDR3 protein. The sample lists roughly 800,000 distinct CDR3 sequences, roughly 25% seen once, with 3.7% in the top ten. A further study also used this sample, focusing on T cells of mothers and their children.

The sample comprised blood. All receptors come from a boy aged 5-17 years in good health. Each CDR3 is given with its conserved first and last residue. The D gene is left open where the match is weak. Rows may omit the clone size; those that give it use once, few, many or a size class.

d_call,v_call,j_call,clone_size,cdr3_aa,cdr3_nt
TRBD2,TRBV20-1,TRBJ2-2,NA,CSARDPLAERSKIF,TGCAGTGCTAGAGATCCGCTAGCGGAACGAAGCAAGATTTTT
NA,TRBV10-3,TRBJ2-5,many,CAISEDFQETQYF,TGTGCCATCAGTGAGGACTTCCAAGAGACCCAGTACTTC
NA,TRBV6-1,TRBJ2-1,NA,CASRAPWGGNEQFF,TGTGCCAGCAGAGCTCCGTGGGGTGGCAATGAGCAGTTCTTC
TRBD1,TRBV28,TRBJ2-7,few,CASTATGLSYEQYF,TGTGCCAGCACCGCGACAGGGCTGTCCTACGAGCAGTACTTC
NA,TRBV4-3,TRBJ1-4,few,CASAWGAATNEKLFF,TGCGCCAGCGCCTGGGGGGCGGCAACTAATGAAAAACTGTTTTTT
TRBD1,TRBV7-2,TRBJ1-5,NA,CASETGTGKQPQHF,TGTGCCAGCGAAACCGGGACAGGGAAGCAGCCCCAGCATTTT
TRBD2,TRBV7-2,TRBJ2-5,NA,CASSLDGSGGRGSQYF,TGTGCCAGCAGCTTAGACGGTAGCGGGGGCCGGGGGTCCCAGTACTTC
NA,TRBV7-6,TRBJ2-3,NA,CASSPITVDRYRTDTQYF,TGTGCCAGCAGCCCTATAACCGTCGACAGGTACCGCACAGATACGCAGTATTTT
TRBD2,TRBV7-3,TRBJ2-5,few,CASSSAALAGVNFGTQYF,TGTGCCAGCAGCTCCGCCGCTCTAGCGGGAGTTAATTTCGGGACCCAGTACTTC
TRBD1,TRBV24-1,TRBJ2-1,NA,CATSRDRTDEQFF,TGTGCCACCAGTAGGGACAGGACCGATGAGCAGTTCTTC
NA,TRBV6-1,TRBJ1-1,NA,CASSEGTRMNTEAFF,TGTGCCAGCAGTGAAGGGACACGGATGAACACTGAAGCTTTCTTT
NA,TRBV5-1,TRBJ2-1,few,CASEARGLNNEQSF,TGCGCCAGCGAAGCTAGGGGACTTAACAATGAGCAGTCCTTC
NA,TRBV12-3/TRBV12-4,TRBJ2-5,few,CASYSAPQETQYF,TGTGCCAGCTACAGTGCCCCCCAAGAGACCCAGTACTTC
TRBD1,TRBV7-9,TRBJ2-7,NA,CASSQTGSHEQYF,TGTGCCAGCAGCCAGACAGGGTCGCACGAGCAGTACTTC
NA,TRBV29-1,TRBJ1-2,NA,CSVGTEGGNTF,TGCAGCGTTGGGACGGAGGGGGGAAATACCTTC
TRBD1,TRBV29-1,TRBJ2-1,few,CSVDGQGLINNEQFF,TGCAGCGTTGATGGACAGGGTCTAATCAACAATGAGCAGTTCTTC
NA,TRBV28,TRBJ1-1,few,CASHNTEAFF,TGTGCCAGTCATAACACTGAAGCTTTCTTT
NA,TRBV25-1,TRBJ2-5,NA,CASSEGVFGAGQLQETQYF,TGTGCCAGCAGTGAAGGTGTTTTCGGGGCAGGGCAATTACAAGAGACCCAGTACTTC
NA,TRBV4-1,TRBJ2-5,NA,CASSQAADSETQYF,TGCGCCAGCAGCCAGGCAGCAGATTCAGAGACCCAGTACTTC
NA,TRBV20-1,TRBJ2-5,few,CSARQLGGETQYF,TGCAGTGCTAGGCAACTAGGGGGAGAGACCCAGTACTTC
TRBD1,TRBV24-1,TRBJ2-1,few,CATSDPTGGLFNEQFF,TGTGCCACCAGTGACCCAACAGGGGGCCTCTTTAATGAGCAGTTCTTC
TRBD1,TRBV28,TRBJ2-1,NA,CASSHPSGQGWGQFF,TGTGCCAGCAGCCACCCTTCTGGACAGGGTTGGGGGCAGTTCTTC
TRBD2,TRBV12-5,TRBJ2-3,NA,CASGLGLAGAADTQYF,TGTGCTAGTGGTTTGGGGCTAGCGGGAGCGGCAGATACGCAGTATTTT
TRBD1,TRBV3-1,TRBJ1-3,few,CASSQTGGTGNTIYF,TGTGCCAGCAGCCAGACAGGGGGAACTGGAAACACCATATATTTT
NA,TRBV5-5,TRBJ2-5,NA,CASSLQQGSETQYF,TGTGCCAGCAGCTTGCAACAAGGTAGTGAGACCCAGTACTTC
NA,TRBV12-3/TRBV12-4,TRBJ2-5,NA,CASSAGQQQETQYF,TGTGCCAGCAGCGCTGGACAGCAACAAGAGACCCAGTACTTC
TRBD2,TRBV7-9,TRBJ2-1,NA,CASSRTSGTHNEQFF,TGTGCCAGCAGTCGGACTAGCGGGACCCACAATGAGCAGTTCTTC
NA,TRBV27,TRBJ1-1,NA,CASSLSVGDMNTEAFF,TGTGCCAGCAGTTTATCGGTGGGGGATATGAACACTGAAGCTTTCTTT
TRBD1,TRBV6-5,TRBJ1-2,NA,CGSSWDRAKGYTF,TGTGGCAGCTCTTGGGACAGGGCGAAGGGCTACACCTTC
NA,TRBV6-2/TRBV6-3,TRBJ2-7,few,CASSSGSGFEQYF,TGTGCCAGCAGTTCGGGTTCGGGTTTCGAGCAGTACTTC
NA,TRBV4-3,TRBJ2-1,few,CASSQGTPAYNEQFF,TGCGCCAGCAGCCAGGGGACACCGGCCTACAATGAGCAGTTCTTC
NA,TRBV7-2,TRBJ1-4,NA,CASSYGGSTNEKLFF,TGTGCCAGCAGCTACGGGGGCTCAACTAATGAAAAACTGTTTTTT
NA,TRBV6-2/TRBV6-3,TRBJ2-7,NA,CASRDTGYEQYF,TGTGCCAGCAGGGACACTGGCTACGAGCAGTACTTC
TRBD1,TRBV7-2,TRBJ2-3,NA,CASSFPGQGLAGTDTQYF,TGTGCCAGCAGCTTCCCAGGACAGGGCCTAGCCGGGACAGATACGCAGTATTTT
NA,TRBV20-1,TRBJ2-5,NA,CSAVWGPGGTQYF,TGCAGTGCTGTATGGGGGCCCGGCGGGACCCAGTACTTC
NA,TRBV10-3,TRBJ2-5,few,CAIKERLNQETQYF,TGTGCCATCAAAGAAAGGCTTAACCAAGAGACCCAGTACTTC
TRBD1,TRBV29-1,TRBJ2-1,few,CSAGQGNNEQFF,TGCAGCGCAGGACAGGGGAACAATGAGCAGTTCTTC
NA,TRBV7-2,TRBJ2-5,NA,CASSLATTGQETQYF,TGTGCCAGCAGCTTAGCCACGACTGGGCAAGAGACCCAGTACTTC
NA,TRBV20-1,TRBJ1-6,NA,CSARDEGRESSHNSPLHF,TGCAGTGCTAGAGATGAGGGACGGGAGAGCTCCCATAATTCACCCCTCCACTTT
NA,TRBV28,TRBJ2-4,few,CASSFGQTYAKNIQYF,TGTGCCAGCAGTTTCGGACAGACCTATGCCAAAAACATTCAGTACTTC
TRBD2,TRBV13,TRBJ2-1,NA,CASTSGVGYEQFF,TGTGCCAGCACTAGCGGGGTGGGTTATGAGCAGTTCTTC
TRBD1,TRBV4-2,TRBJ2-3,NA,CASSQKGQFGTDTQYF,TGTGCCAGCAGCCAGAAGGGACAGTTCGGCACAGATACGCAGTATTTT
TRBD2,TRBV25-1,TRBJ2-3,NA,CASSAPGLAGADTQYF,TGTGCCAGCAGTGCTCCGGGACTAGCGGGAGCAGATACGCAGTATTTT
TRBD1,TRBV19,TRBJ2-5,few,CASSRDSSQEIQYF,TGTGCCAGTAGCAGGGACAGTAGTCAAGAGATCCAGTACTTC
TRBD1,TRBV11-3,TRBJ2-3,few,CASSNRTGSAYTDTQYF,TGTGCCAGCAGCAACAGGACAGGGAGCGCTTACACAGATACGCAGTATTTT